The clone carrying this TCR beta chain was seen many times. The CDR3 runs 14 residues. Germline loops: CDR1 DFQATT, CDR2 SNEGSKA (reference sequence). V lost 6 bases, J lost 3 bases, and 4 bases stayed unmatched. The source of the sample is a study of neurological immune-mediated disorders. TCRdb redid the calling of the 5' RACE reads with MiXCR, one entry per CDR3 protein. The top ten hold approximately 7% of the sample, which has tens of thousands of distinct CDR3 sequences, 4.5% seen once. Input material: PBMCs. The chain carries TRBV20-1 and TRBJ2-3; 12 positions agree with TRBD2. The receptor was derived from a man aged 30-40 years with multiple sclerosis. CDR3 in DNA: TGCAGTGCCGGAGGGACTAGCGGGACAGATACGCAGTATTTT. It is translated as CSAGGTSGTDTQYF.